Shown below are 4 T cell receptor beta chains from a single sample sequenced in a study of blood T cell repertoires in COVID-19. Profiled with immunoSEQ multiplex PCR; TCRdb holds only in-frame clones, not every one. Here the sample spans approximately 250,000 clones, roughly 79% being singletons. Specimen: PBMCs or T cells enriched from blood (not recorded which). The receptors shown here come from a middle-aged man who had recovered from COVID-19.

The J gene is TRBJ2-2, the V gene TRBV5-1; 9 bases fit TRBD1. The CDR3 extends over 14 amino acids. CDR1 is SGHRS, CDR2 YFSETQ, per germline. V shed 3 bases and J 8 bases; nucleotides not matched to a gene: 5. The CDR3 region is CASSSLQGAGELFF. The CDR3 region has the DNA TGCGCCAGCAGCTCCTTACAGGGGGCTGGGGAGCTGTTTTTT.

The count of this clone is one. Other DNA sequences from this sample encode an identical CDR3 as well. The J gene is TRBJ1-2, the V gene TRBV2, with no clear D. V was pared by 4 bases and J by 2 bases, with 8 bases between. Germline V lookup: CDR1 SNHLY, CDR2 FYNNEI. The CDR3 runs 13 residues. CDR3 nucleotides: TGTGCCAGCAGTGTGAGGGAGAACTATGGCTACACCTTC. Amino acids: CASSVRENYGYTF.

CDR3 nucleotides: TGTGCCAGCAGCCAAGAAGCAGGGCTCTCTGGAAACACCATATATTTT. Its translation: CASSQEAGLSGNTIYF. The gene calls are TRBV4-2 and TRBJ1-3; maybe TRBD1 (5 bases). V was clipped by 0 bases and J by 0 bases, with 9 bases between them. The CDR3 contains 16 residues. CDR1 and CDR2 (germline): LGHNA, YNFKEQ.

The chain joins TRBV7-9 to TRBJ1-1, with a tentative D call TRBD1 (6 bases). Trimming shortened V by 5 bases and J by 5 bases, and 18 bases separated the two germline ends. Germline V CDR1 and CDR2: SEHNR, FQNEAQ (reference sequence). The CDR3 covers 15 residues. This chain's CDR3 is CASSHLPGRGTEAFF. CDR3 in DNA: TGTGCCAGCAGCCACCTCCCTGGGAGGGGGACTGAAGCTTTCTTT.